Listed here is a single T cell receptor beta chain. This sample is drawn from a study of blood T cell repertoires in COVID-19. This CDR3 region has 15 residues. The V gene lost 4 bases and the J gene lost 5 bases, with 15 bases spanning the gap. The germline V gene encodes CDR1 SGDLS and CDR2 YYNGEE. Using immunoSEQ multiplex PCR, the repertoire was profiled, and TCRdb retains in-frame clones only, with some absent. The data contain roughly 260,000 clones, about 89% of them singletons. The sequenced sample was PBMCs or T cells enriched from blood (not recorded which). The source of this sequence is a human donor in a cohort exposed to, infected with or recovered from COVID-19 (not recorded which). The donor label of this sample is uncertain. The genes are TRBV9 and TRBJ2-2; D gene ambiguous. CDR3 in DNA: TGTGCCAGCAGCCTCCAACAGAGTTTTACCGGGGAGCTGTTTTTT. The encoded protein is CASSLQQSFTGELFF.